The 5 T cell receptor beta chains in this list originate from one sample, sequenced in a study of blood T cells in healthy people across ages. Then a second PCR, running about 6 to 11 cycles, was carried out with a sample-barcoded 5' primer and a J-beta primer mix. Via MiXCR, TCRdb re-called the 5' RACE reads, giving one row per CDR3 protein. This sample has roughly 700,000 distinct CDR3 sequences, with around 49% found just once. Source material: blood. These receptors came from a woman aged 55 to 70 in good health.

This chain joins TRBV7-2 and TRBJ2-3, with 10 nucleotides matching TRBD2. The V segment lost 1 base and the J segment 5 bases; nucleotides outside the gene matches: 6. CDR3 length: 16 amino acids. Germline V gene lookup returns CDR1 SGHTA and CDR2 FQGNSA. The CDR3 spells CASSLVASGSGDTQYF. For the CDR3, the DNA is TGTGCCAGCAGCTTAGTTGCTAGCGGGAGTGGAGATACGCAGTATTTT.

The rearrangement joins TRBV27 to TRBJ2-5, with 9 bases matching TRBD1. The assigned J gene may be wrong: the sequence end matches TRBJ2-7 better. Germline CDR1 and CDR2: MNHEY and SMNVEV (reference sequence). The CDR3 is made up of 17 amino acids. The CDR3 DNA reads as TGTGCCAGCAGTTTATCGCCATCCGGGACAGGGACCCACGAGCAGTACTTC. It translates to CASSLSPSGTGTHEQYF.

The CDR3 region has the DNA TGCAGCGCTGGCCGCGATCGCGAGCAGTACTTC. This codes for CSAGRDREQYF. The V call is TRBV29-1, the J call TRBJ2-5; D gene unclear. The DNA end favors TRBJ2-7, so the J call may be wrong. CDR1 is SQVTM and CDR2 is ANQGSEA in the germline V gene. This CDR3 has 11 amino acids.

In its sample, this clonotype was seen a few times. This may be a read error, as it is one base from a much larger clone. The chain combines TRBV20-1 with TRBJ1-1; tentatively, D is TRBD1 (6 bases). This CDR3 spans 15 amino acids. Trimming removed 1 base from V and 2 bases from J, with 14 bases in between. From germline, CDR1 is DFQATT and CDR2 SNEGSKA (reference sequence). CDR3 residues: CSARVAGQPNTEAFF. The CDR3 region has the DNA TGCAGTGCTAGAGTTGCGGGACAACCTAACACTGAAGCTTTCTTT.

The CDR3 reads CASSPPGGALYNEQFF. CDR3 coding DNA: TGTGCCAGCAGCCCCCCAGGGGGCGCGTTATACAATGAGCAGTTCTTC. The V and J genes are TRBV28 and TRBJ2-1; 8 bases line up with TRBD1. V trimming: 6 bases; J trimming: 4 bases; junction bases outside the gene matches: 11. Germline loops: CDR1 MDHEN, CDR2 SYDVKM. The CDR3 totals 16 residues.